These T cell receptor beta chains were read from a single sample in a study of patients and donors after allogeneic stem cell transplantation. TCRdb re-derived calls from the RT-PCR reads in MiXCR, one entry per CDR3 protein. The sample records 95,000 to 120,000 distinct CDR3 sequences, approximately 40% being singletons. Sequenced sample: blood, either unsorted or a sorted T cell fraction (not recorded which). The receptor source for this set is a human donor who was either an allogeneic HSCT recipient or a stem cell or donor lymphocyte infusion donor (not recorded which). It is not recorded whose cells these are; they may come from a transplant donor. CDR3s include the opening cysteine and the closing phenylalanine or tryptophan. D genes are given only for firm matches. Clone size, where shown, is once, few, many, or a class for clones that have expanded.

size,J,V,D,DNA,CDR3
few,TRBJ2-2,TRBV20-1,NA,TGCAGTGCTAGTCCAGGGGCAGGCGGGGAGCTGTTTTTT,CSASPGAGGELFF
NA,TRBJ2-3,TRBV11-2,TRBD2,TGTGCCAGCAGCTTTGCGGGAGGGCCCACAGATACGCAGTATTTT,CASSFAGGPTDTQYF
few,TRBJ1-2,TRBV12-3/TRBV12-4,NA,TGTGCCAGCAGCTTACCGGGACGCACCTATGGCTACACCTTC,CASSLPGRTYGYTF
once,TRBJ2-7,TRBV12-3/TRBV12-4,TRBD2,TGTGCCAGCAGTCCCGGACTAGCGGGACGCTACGAGCAGTACTTC,CASSPGLAGRYEQYF
NA,TRBJ2-1,TRBV6-2/TRBV6-3,TRBD2,TGTGCCAGCCAAAGACTAGCGGGAGTTTGGTCCTACAATGAGCAGTTCTTC,CASQRLAGVWSYNEQFF
NA,TRBJ2-1,TRBV5-6,TRBD2,TGTGCCAGCAGGGATAGCGGGAGGGCCTCCTACAATGAGCAGTTCTTC,CASRDSGRASYNEQFF
NA,TRBJ1-2,TRBV6-2/TRBV6-3,NA,TGTGCCAGCAGTCCGAAAGTAGACGGCCGCTATGGCTACACCTTC,CASSPKVDGRYGYTF
NA,TRBJ2-7,TRBV15,TRBD1,TGTGCCACCAGCCAGGACAGGGGGAGGGCCTTCTCCTACGAGCAGTACTTC,CATSQDRGRAFSYEQYF
NA,TRBJ1-1,TRBV7-9,TRBD1,TGTGCCAGCAGCTCAACCGTGGGACAGGGGAACACTGAAGCTTTCTTT,CASSSTVGQGNTEAFF
few,TRBJ2-6,TRBV7-9,NA,TGTGCCAGCAGCTTAATTCAGGTCTCTGGGGCCAACGTCCTGACTTTC,CASSLIQVSGANVLTF
NA,TRBJ2-1,TRBV7-9,NA,TGTGCCAGCAGCTTAGTGAGCTATGAGCAGTTCTTC,CASSLVSYEQFF
NA,TRBJ2-1,TRBV9,TRBD2,TGTGCCAGCAGCCCCCATCGGGAGGGCCTAGGTGAGCAGTTCTTC,CASSPHREGLGEQFF
NA,TRBJ2-7,TRBV20-1,NA,TGCAGTGCTAGGCAGAGACAGAGCTACGAGCAGTACTTC,CSARQRQSYEQYF
NA,TRBJ2-3,TRBV5-6,NA,TGTGCCAGCAGCTTGGGGAAGCTCGCAGATACGCAGTATTTT,CASSLGKLADTQYF
once,TRBJ2-1,TRBV11-2,NA,TGTGCCAGCAGCCGTTTGCGGTCCTACAATGAGCAGTTCTTC,CASSRLRSYNEQFF
few,TRBJ1-6,TRBV10-3,NA,TGTGCCATCAGTGAGCGCGGGAATAATTCACCCCTCCACTTT,CAISERGNNSPLHF
NA,TRBJ1-2,TRBV5-6,NA,TGTGCCAGCAGCTCGTTACTTACGAGGTATGGCTACACCTTC,CASSSLLTRYGYTF
NA,TRBJ2-7,TRBV10-3,TRBD2,TGTGCCATCACAAAGACTAGCGGGTTCAACGAGCAGTACTTC,CAITKTSGFNEQYF
once,TRBJ1-5,TRBV20-1,TRBD1,TGCAGTGCTACCGGGACAGGGTCTTTTCCCCAGCATTTT,CSATGTGSFPQHF
NA,TRBJ2-7,TRBV6-2/TRBV6-3,NA,TGTGCCAGCAGTTACTACTGGGAGCCGGCCGACGAGCAGTACTTC,CASSYYWEPADEQYF
once,TRBJ1-1,TRBV6-2/TRBV6-3,TRBD1,TGTGCCAGCAGTTACTCGGGGACAGTAACTGAAGCTTTCTTT,CASSYSGTVTEAFF
NA,TRBJ2-4,TRBV20-1,NA,TGCAGCGTAATAGCCAAAAACATTCAGTACTTC,CSVIAKNIQYF
NA,TRBJ1-5,TRBV20-1,TRBD1,TGCAGTGCTTACCGGGACAGGGGAGGCAATCAGCCCCAGCATTTT,CSAYRDRGGNQPQHF
NA,TRBJ2-5,TRBV15,NA,TGTGCCACCAGCAGAAGGACTCTTCAAGAGACCCAGTACTTC,CATSRRTLQETQYF
few,TRBJ2-7,TRBV28,TRBD1,TGTGCCAGCAGTTTCCCCGGGACAGGGGTTTACGAGCAGTACTTC,CASSFPGTGVYEQYF
NA,TRBJ2-1,TRBV7-2,NA,TGTGCCAGCAGCTCGTGGGGACTCCCGGGGGACCAGCAGTTCTTC,CASSSWGLPGDQQFF
NA,TRBJ2-1,TRBV20-1,NA,TGCAGTGCCACCCCCCACAGGGCGCACGTTACCTACAATGAGCAGTTCTTC,CSATPHRAHVTYNEQFF
few,TRBJ1-1,TRBV7-9,TRBD1,TGTGCCAGCAGCTTAGGAGGGACAGGGGCTTTCTTT,CASSLGGTGAFF
once,TRBJ1-6,TRBV28,NA,TGTGCCAGCACCAGCTCCTATAATTCACCCCTCCACTTT,CASTSSYNSPLHF
few,TRBJ1-6,TRBV27,NA,TGTGCCAGCAGTTTATTGGGTAATTCACCCCTCCACTTT,CASSLLGNSPLHF
NA,TRBJ1-5,TRBV6-2/TRBV6-3,TRBD1,TGTGCCAGCAGGCGGACAGGGCGGATGGGGCAGCCCCAGCATTTT,CASRRTGRMGQPQHF
few,TRBJ2-2,TRBV6-5,TRBD2,TGTGCCAGCGGGGCGGGAGGAGGAACCGGGGAGCTGTTTTTT,CASGAGGGTGELFF
NA,TRBJ2-5,TRBV29-1,NA,TGCAGCGTGGCCCGACAGGTAGGGCTAGGAGAGACCCAGTACTTC,CSVARQVGLGETQYF
NA,TRBJ1-5,TRBV7-9,NA,TGTGCCAGCAGCTTGGGAACGGGGGTGGACCCTAGCAATCAGCCCCAGCATTTT,CASSLGTGVDPSNQPQHF
few,TRBJ2-4,TRBV20-1,NA,TGCAGTGCTCACGTATCTTCTCCGGGCAAAAACATTCAGTACTTC,CSAHVSSPGKNIQYF
NA,TRBJ1-5,TRBV20-1,NA,TGCAGTGCGACAGATTTGGGGGGCCAGCCCCAGCATTTT,CSATDLGGQPQHF
NA,TRBJ1-1,TRBV27,NA,TGTGCCAGCAGTTCCTATGTTGGGGGAGTGGGGACTGAAGCTTTCTTT,CASSSYVGGVGTEAFF
NA,TRBJ1-1,TRBV29-1,NA,TGCAGCGTTGAAAAGGTGGAGACGAACACTGAAGCTTTCTTT,CSVEKVETNTEAFF
NA,TRBJ2-4,TRBV5-6,NA,TGTGCCAGCAGTCTGAGAGGTGGAAACATTCAGTACTTC,CASSLRGGNIQYF